The clone carrying this T cell receptor beta chain was counted a few times. Its specificity is not known. Expressed TCRB transcripts got sequenced, as all isolated RNA was reverse transcribed. This table comes from immunoSEQ multiplex PCR, and its TCRdb copy is limited to in-frame clones, with some not included. Of a few hundred thousand clones listed, 9.5% to 10% are singletons. The trim removed 1 base at V and 0 bases at J, leaving 4 bases unmatched. Germline V gene sequence: CDR1 SGHNT, CDR2 YYREEE (reference sequence). The CDR3 runs 17 residues. The data were obtained in a study of beta chain features in type 1 diabetes. General study results and limits: Moderate but significant shortening of TCRB CDR3s was recorded in all four CD4+ subsets from Type 1 diabetes patients.

The sequenced material came from central memory CD4+ T cells from blood. This rearrangement joins TRBV5-4 to TRBJ2-3; TRBD2 matches at 11 bases. This receptor was taken from a young man with type 1 diabetes. In nucleotides, the CDR3 is TGTGCCAGCAGCTTGATGACTAGCGGGGCTAGCACAGATACGCAGTATTTT. This gives the protein CASSLMTSGASTDTQYF.